The clone carrying this T cell receptor beta chain was detected only once. Participants were aged about 18 to 95 years, lived in under 25 US areas, and enrolled virtually. V gave up 5 bases and J gave up 3 bases; unmatched junction bases: 7. The CDR3 contains 15 residues. Germline lookup yields CDR1 SNHLY and CDR2 FYNNEI. This sample was taken from a study of blood T cell repertoires in COVID-19. Original processing notes: Amplification of reference gene primers provided the estimated nucleated cell counts. Sequenced by immunoSEQ multiplex PCR; TCRdb stores in-frame clones only, minus some. The V and J calls and clone size were taken over from that table, and D and trimming were inferred from the DNA. The data show about 240,000 clones, more than 75% seen once.

The source material was PBMCs or T cells enriched from blood (not recorded which). The sequence was obtained from a woman aged 40 to 50 with acute COVID-19. This chain uses TRBV2 with TRBJ2-1, with 7 bases aligning to TRBD2. Written as DNA, the CDR3 is TGTGCCAGCAGTCCTCGCGGGAGTAACTACAATGAGCAGTTCTTC. Protein sequence: CASSPRGSNYNEQFF.